Below are 4 T cell receptor beta chains sequenced from a single sample in a study of PD-L1 blockade in urothelial cancer. The assay was immunoSEQ multiplex PCR, and TCRdb's table has in-frame clones only and misses some. The table lists 50,000 to 75,000 clones, 81% of them singletons, with over 1.5% in the top ten. Time point meaning: pretreatment peripheral blood. Source: PBMCs, taken around atezolizumab (anti-PD-L1) treatment. These receptors all stem from a man aged 70-80 years with urothelial cancer.

The chain couples TRBV5-1 to TRBJ2-3, with D possibly matching TRBD1 (5 bases). CDR3 length: 15 amino acids. In germline, CDR1 is SGHRS, CDR2 YFSETQ. Between the trimmed V and J ends, which lost 0 bases and 1 base, there was a span of 9 bases. This CDR3 reads CASSLVQGGTDTQYF. CDR3 sequence (DNA): TGCGCCAGCAGCTTGGTGCAGGGTGGCACAGATACGCAGTATTTT.

This chain connects TRBV6-5 to TRBJ2-1; 7 nucleotides match TRBD1. Trimming removed 5 bases from V and 1 base from J; junction bases left unmatched: 2. Germline V gene data show CDR1 as MNHEY and CDR2 as SVGAGI. This CDR3 spans 14 amino acids. The CDR3 region is CASSPGGSYNEQFF. The DNA for the CDR3 is TGTGCCAGCAGTCCAGGGGGTTCCTACAATGAGCAGTTCTTC.

The genes are TRBV10-2 and TRBJ2-1; D gene unclear. Per the germline V gene, CDR1 is WSHSY and CDR2 is SAAADI. Trimming took off 9 bases at V and 7 bases at J, with 10 bases between the two ends. CDR3 length: 11 residues. CDR3 sequence (DNA): TGCGCCAGTAATCGGTGGAATGAGCAGTTCTTC. Translating it yields CASNRWNEQFF.

V usage is TRBV7-9 and J usage is TRBJ1-1; no clear D. CDR1 and CDR2 from the germline V gene are SEHNR and FQNEAQ (reference sequence). This CDR3 spans 11 amino acids. The V and J ends lost 6 bases and 3 bases respectively, with 5 bases between them. CDR3: CASSLDTEAFF. The DNA of the CDR3 is TGTGCCAGCAGTCTCGACACTGAAGCTTTCTTT.